This T cell receptor beta chain is from a study of regulatory T cells in long-lasting Graves disease. Germline assignment: CDR1 LNHNV and CDR2 YYDKDF (reference sequence). The CDR3 loop spans 14 amino acids. Trimming stripped 3 bases from V and 6 bases from J, with 11 bases between. CDR3-region Arm-PCR and iRepertoire HTBI primers produced the TCR beta libraries. TCRdb called the multiplex PCR reads again in MiXCR, with one record for every CDR3 protein. The sample gives 380,000 or so distinct CDR3 sequences, about 17% of which show up once; around 20% is in the top ten. Time point here: newly diagnosed GD, antithyroid drugs for less than 3 months. Extracted RNA from PBMCs served as the source of the TCR library. These sequences were also reported in another study, on T cells in Graves' hyperthyroidism and ophthalmopathy.

The TCR comes from a young woman with Graves disease. Material: peripheral blood mononuclear cells (PBMCs), obtained at new diagnosis, from a patient treated with antithyroid drugs. The rearrangement uses TRBV15 and TRBJ1-4, with D possibly matching TRBD1 (5 bases). The CDR3 nucleotides read TGTGCCACCAGCAGGGACACCCATGATGAAAAACTGTTTTTT. Translated, it gives CATSRDTHDEKLFF.